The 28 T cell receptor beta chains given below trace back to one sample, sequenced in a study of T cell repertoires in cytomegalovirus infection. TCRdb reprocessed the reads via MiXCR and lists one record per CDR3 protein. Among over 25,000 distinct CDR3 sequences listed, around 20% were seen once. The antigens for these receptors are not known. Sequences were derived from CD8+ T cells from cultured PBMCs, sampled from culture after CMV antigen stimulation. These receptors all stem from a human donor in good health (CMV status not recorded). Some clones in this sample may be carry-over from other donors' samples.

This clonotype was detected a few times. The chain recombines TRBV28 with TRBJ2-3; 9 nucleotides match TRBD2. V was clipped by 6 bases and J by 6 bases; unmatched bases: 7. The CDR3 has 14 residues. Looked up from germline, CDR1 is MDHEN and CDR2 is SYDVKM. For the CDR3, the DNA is TGTGCCAGCAGGATCCTAGCGGGATATGATACGCAGTATTTT. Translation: CASRILAGYDTQYF.

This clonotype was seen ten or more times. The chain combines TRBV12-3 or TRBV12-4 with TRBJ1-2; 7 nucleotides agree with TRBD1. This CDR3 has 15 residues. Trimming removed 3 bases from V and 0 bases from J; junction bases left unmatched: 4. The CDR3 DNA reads TGTGCCAGCAGTTTCACAGGGGACTCTAACTATGGCTACACCTTC. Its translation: CASSFTGDSNYGYTF.

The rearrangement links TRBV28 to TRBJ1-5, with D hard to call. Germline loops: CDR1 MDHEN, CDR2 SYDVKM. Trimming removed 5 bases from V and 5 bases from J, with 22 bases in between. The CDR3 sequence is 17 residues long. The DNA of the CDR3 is TGTGCCAGCAGTCAACCGCTAAGAAGGCCCGCGGATCAGCCCCAGCATTTT. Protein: CASSQPLRRPADQPQHF.

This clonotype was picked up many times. The CDR3 loop reads CSVAGDTFYEQYF. In nucleotides, the CDR3 is TGCAGCGTTGCGGGAGACACGTTCTACGAGCAGTACTTC. This rearrangement joins TRBV29-1 to TRBJ2-7, with D perhaps matching TRBD2 (6 bases). The CDR3 is made up of 13 amino acids. Per the germline V gene, CDR1 is SQVTM and CDR2 is ANQGSEA. V gave up 4 bases and J gave up 3 bases, with 13 bases separating them.

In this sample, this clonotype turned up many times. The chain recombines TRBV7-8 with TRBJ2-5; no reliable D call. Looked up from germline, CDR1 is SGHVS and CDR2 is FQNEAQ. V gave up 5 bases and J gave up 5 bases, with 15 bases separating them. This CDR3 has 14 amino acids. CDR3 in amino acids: CASSPWRLGETQYF. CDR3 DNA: TGTGCCAGCAGCCCTTGGCGACTTGGGGAGACCCAGTACTTC.

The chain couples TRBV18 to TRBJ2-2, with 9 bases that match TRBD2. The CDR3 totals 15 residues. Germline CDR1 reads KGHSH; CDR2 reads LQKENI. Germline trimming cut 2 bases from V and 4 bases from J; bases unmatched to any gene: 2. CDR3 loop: CASSPGTSSTGELFF. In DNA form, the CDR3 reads TGTGCCAGCTCACCAGGGACTAGCTCCACCGGGGAGCTGTTTTTT.

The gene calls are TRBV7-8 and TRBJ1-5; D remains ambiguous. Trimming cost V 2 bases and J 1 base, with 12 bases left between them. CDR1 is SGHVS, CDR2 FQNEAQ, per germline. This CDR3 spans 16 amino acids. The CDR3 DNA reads TGTGCCAGCAGCTTATCCGGGCCAACGAGCAATCAGCCCCAGCATTTT. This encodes CASSLSGPTSNQPQHF.

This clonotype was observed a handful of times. CDR3 sequence reads: CASSVSSKTEAFF. The CDR3 DNA sequence: TGTGCCAGCAGTGTATCTAGTAAGACTGAAGCTTTCTTT. V and J are TRBV2 and TRBJ1-1; D remains unclear. The CDR3 totals 13 residues. The V gene's germline CDR1 is SNHLY and CDR2 FYNNEI. V dropped 4 bases and J dropped 5 bases, with 11 bases sitting between them.

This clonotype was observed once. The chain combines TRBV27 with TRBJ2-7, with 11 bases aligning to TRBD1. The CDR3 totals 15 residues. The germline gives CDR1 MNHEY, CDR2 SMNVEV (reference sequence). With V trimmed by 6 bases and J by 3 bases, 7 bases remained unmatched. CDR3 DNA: TGTGCCAGCAGCCCCGCCGGGACAGGGGGCTACGAGCAGTACTTC. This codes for CASSPAGTGGYEQYF.

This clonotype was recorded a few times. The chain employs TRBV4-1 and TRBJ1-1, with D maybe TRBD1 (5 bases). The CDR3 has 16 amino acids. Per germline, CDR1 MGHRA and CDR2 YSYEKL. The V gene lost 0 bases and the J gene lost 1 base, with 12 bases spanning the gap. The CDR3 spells CASSQDPRDPNTEAFF. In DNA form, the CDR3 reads TGCGCCAGCAGCCAAGATCCCAGGGACCCGAACACTGAAGCTTTCTTT.

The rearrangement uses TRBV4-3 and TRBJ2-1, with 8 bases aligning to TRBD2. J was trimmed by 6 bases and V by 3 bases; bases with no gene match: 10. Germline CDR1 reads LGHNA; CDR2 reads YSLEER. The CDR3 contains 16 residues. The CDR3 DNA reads TGCGCCAGCAGCCACCTAAGCGGGAGATATTCCAATGAGCAGTTCTTC. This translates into CASSHLSGRYSNEQFF.

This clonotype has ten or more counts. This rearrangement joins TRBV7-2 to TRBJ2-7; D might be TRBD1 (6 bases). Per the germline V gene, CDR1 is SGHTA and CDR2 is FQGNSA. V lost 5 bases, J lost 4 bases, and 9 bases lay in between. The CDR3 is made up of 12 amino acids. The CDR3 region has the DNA TGTGCCAGCAGCCTACAGGGATACGAGCAGTACTTC. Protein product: CASSLQGYEQYF.

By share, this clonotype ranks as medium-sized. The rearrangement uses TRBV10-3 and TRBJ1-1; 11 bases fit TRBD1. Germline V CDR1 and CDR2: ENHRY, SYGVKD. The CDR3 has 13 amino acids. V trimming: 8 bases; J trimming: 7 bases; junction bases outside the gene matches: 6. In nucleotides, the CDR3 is TGTGCCATCGGAGGACAGGGGGCCTTTGAAGCTTTCTTT. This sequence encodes CAIGGQGAFEAFF.

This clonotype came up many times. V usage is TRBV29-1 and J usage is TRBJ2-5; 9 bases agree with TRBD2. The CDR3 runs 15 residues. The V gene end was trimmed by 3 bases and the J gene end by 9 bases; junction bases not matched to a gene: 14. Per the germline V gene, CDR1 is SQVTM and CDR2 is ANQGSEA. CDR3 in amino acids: CSVEGFLAGIRAQYF. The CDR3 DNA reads TGCAGCGTTGAGGGTTTCCTAGCGGGGATCCGGGCCCAGTACTTC.

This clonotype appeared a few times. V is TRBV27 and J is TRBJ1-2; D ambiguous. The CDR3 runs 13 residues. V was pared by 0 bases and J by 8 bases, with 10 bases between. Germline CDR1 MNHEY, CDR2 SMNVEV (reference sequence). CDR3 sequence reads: CASSLSMGSGYTF. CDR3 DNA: TGTGCCAGCAGTTTATCGATGGGGAGCGGCTACACCTTC.

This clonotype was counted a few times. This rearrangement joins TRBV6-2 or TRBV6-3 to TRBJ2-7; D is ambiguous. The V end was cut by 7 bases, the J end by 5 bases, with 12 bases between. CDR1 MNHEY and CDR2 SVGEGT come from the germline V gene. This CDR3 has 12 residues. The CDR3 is CASNPGPDEQYF. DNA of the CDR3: TGTGCCAGCAACCCCGGTCCCGACGAGCAGTACTTC.

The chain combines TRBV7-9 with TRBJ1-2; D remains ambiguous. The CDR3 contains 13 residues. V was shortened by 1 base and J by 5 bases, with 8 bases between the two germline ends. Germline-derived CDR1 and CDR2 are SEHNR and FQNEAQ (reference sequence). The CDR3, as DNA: TGTGCCAGCAGCTTAGGGAACTCTTATGGCTACACCTTC. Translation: CASSLGNSYGYTF.

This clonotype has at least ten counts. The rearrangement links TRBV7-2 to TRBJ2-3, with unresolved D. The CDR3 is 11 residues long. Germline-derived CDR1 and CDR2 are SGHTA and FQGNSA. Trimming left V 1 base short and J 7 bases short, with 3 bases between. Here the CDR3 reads CASSLGNTQYF. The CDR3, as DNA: TGTGCCAGCAGCTTAGGAAATACGCAGTATTTT.

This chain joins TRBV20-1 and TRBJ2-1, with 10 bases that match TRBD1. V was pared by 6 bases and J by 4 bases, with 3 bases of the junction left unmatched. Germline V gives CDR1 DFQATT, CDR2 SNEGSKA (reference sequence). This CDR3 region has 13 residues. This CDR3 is CSARDRGYNEQFF. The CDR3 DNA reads TGCAGTGCCAGGGACAGGGGTTACAATGAGCAGTTCTTC.

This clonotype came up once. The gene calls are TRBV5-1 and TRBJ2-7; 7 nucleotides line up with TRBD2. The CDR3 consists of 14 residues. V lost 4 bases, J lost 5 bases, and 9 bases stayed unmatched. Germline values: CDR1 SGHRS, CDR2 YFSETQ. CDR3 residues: CASSAGGGGDEQYF. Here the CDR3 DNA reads TGCGCCAGCAGCGCTGGGGGGGGAGGCGACGAGCAGTACTTC.

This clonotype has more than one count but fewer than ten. The chain's CDR3 is CASSLRGGPEQFF. CDR3 nucleotides: TGTGCCAGCAGCTTAAGAGGGGGGCCCGAGCAGTTCTTC. The rearrangement joins TRBV7-9 to TRBJ2-1, with D possibly called TRBD1 or TRBD2 (6 bases each). The CDR3 contains 13 residues. CDR1 is SEHNR and CDR2 is FQNEAQ in the germline V gene (reference sequence). Trimming took off 2 bases at V and 10 bases at J, with 12 bases between the two ends.

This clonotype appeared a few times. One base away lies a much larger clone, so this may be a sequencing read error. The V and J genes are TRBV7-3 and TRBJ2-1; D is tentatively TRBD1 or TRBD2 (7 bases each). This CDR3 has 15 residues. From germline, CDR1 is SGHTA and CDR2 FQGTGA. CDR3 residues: CAGSPGGAPNNEQFF. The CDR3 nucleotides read TGTGCCGGCAGCCCAGGGGGGGCGCCTAACAATGAGCAGTTCTTC.

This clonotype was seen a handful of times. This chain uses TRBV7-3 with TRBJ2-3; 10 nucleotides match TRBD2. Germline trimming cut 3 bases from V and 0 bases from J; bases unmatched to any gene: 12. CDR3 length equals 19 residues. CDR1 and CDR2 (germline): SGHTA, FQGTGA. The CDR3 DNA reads TGTGCCAGCAGCTTGGCGCCCCAGCTACTAGCGGGGAGCACAGATACGCAGTATTTT. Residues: CASSLAPQLLAGSTDTQYF.

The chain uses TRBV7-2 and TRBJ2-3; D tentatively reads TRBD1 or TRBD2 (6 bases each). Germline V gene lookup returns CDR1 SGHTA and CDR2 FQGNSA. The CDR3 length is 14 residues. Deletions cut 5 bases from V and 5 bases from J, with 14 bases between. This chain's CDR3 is CASSRGASGDTQYF. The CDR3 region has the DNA TGTGCCAGCAGCAGGGGGGCCAGCGGAGATACGCAGTATTTT.

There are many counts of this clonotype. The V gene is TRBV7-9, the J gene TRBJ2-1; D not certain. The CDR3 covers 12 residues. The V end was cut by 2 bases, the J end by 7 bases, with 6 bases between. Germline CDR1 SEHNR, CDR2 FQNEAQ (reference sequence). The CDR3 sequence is CASSLTGNEQFF. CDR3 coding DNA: TGTGCCAGCAGCTTAACTGGAAATGAGCAGTTCTTC. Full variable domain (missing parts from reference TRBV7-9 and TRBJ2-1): DTGVSQNPRHKITKRGQNVTFRCDPISEHNRLYWYRQTLGQGPEFLTYFQNEAQLEKSRLLSDRFSAERPKGSFSTLEIQRTEQGDSAMYLCASSLTGNEQFFGPGTRLTVL.

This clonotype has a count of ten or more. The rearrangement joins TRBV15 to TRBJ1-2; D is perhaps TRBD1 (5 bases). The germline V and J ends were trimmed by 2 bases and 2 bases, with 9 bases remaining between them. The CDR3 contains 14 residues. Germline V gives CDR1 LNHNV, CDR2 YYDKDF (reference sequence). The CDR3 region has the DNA TGTGCCACCAGCAGACCCGGGGCCAACTATGGCTACACCTTC. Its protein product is CATSRPGANYGYTF. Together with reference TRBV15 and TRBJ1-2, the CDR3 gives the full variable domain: DAMVIQNPRYQVTQFGKPVTLSCSQTLNHNVMYWYQQKSSQAPKLLFHYYDKDFNNEADTPDNFQSRRPNTSFCFLDIRSPGLGDTAMYLCATSRPGANYGYTFGSGTRLTVV.

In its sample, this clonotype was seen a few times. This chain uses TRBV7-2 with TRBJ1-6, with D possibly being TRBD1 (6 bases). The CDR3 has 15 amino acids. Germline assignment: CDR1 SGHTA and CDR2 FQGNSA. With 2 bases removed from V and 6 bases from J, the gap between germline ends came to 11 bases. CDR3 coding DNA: TGTGCCAGCAGCTTATCACAGGGAGGTAATTCACCCCTCCACTTT. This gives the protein CASSLSQGGNSPLHF.

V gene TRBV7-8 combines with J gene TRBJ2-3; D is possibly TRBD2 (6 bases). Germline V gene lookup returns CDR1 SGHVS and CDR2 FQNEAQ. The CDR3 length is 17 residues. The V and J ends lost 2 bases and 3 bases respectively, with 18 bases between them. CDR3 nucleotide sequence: TGTGCCAGCAGCTTACCGGGGGTTCCGGGAGCAACAGATACGCAGTATTTT. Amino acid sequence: CASSLPGVPGATDTQYF.